The 25 T cell receptor beta chains in this list originate from one sample, sequenced in a study of response to subunit inactivated influenza vaccine (dated by TCRdb to between 2018 and 2020). Libraries came from RT-PCR. Sequencing instrument: Illumina HiSeq 2500. The public reads were reprocessed in TCRdb via fastp at Q25 and MiXCR, keeping in-frame beta chains. For every CDR3 protein sequence, its rows merge into one entry that carries the most common genes and DNA. The sample table shows approximately 500,000 distinct CDR3 sequences, and approximately 14% are seen once. Around 10% of the sample is taken by the ten largest. Sequences were derived from PBMCs from blood, sampled less than 13 days after vaccination. Every receptor here comes from a man aged 45-65 years who received an inactivated influenza vaccine. Donor details come from another sample of the same person, matched by shared clones.

The count of this clonotype is one. CDR3 residues: CASSPGQGAGYGYTF. DNA of the CDR3: TGCGCCAGCAGCCCGGGACAGGGGGCGGGTTATGGCTACACCTTC. The chain has TRBV4-3 and TRBJ1-2, with 12 nucleotides matching TRBD1. The germline gives CDR1 LGHNA, CDR2 YSLEER. Trimming removed 4 bases from V and 5 bases from J; junction bases left unmatched: 5. The CDR3 extends over 15 amino acids.

This clonotype occurred a few times. The J gene is TRBJ2-3, the V gene TRBV7-6; 7 nucleotides align to TRBD1. CDR1 is SGHVS and CDR2 is FNYEAQ in the germline V gene. V was clipped by 6 bases and J by 1 base; unmatched bases: 7. The CDR3 has 15 residues. CDR3 in DNA: TGTGCCAGCAGGAAAGGGGGCGCCGGCACAGATACGCAGTATTTT. Translated: CASRKGGAGTDTQYF. Together with reference TRBV7-6 and TRBJ2-3, the CDR3 gives the full variable domain: GAGVSQSPRYKVTKRGQDVALRCDPISGHVSLYWYRQALGQGPEFLTYFNYEAQQDKSGLPNDRFSAERPEGSISTLTIQRTEQRDSAMYRCASRKGGAGTDTQYFGPGTRLTVL.

The gene calls are TRBV7-9 and TRBJ2-1; 12 bases match TRBD1. Germline V gene lookup returns CDR1 SEHNR and CDR2 FQNEAQ (reference sequence). The length of the CDR3 is 16 residues. Trimming removed 5 bases from V and 6 bases from J; junction bases left unmatched: 8. In nucleotides, the CDR3 is TGTGCCAGCAGCCCCACCGGGACAGGGGGCCTCAATGAGCAGTTCTTC. Its protein is CASSPTGTGGLNEQFF.

This clonotype has a single count. The chain recombines TRBV2 with TRBJ2-5; D may be TRBD2 (5 bases). V shed 9 bases and J shed 5 bases, with 16 bases lying between them. Germline V lookup: CDR1 SNHLY, CDR2 FYNNEI. This CDR3 has 13 amino acids. DNA for the CDR3: TGTGCCAGTACTATCGGGATGCAGGAGACCCAGTACTTC. Amino acid sequence: CASTIGMQETQYF.

This chain connects TRBV4-3 to TRBJ2-2; D is undetermined. The CDR3 loop spans 15 amino acids. Germline V lookup: CDR1 LGHNA, CDR2 YSLEER. Trimming removed 4 bases at V and 4 bases at J, with 13 bases between. DNA of the CDR3: TGCGCCAGCAGCCTGCGTAGCCAACCCACCGGGGAGCTGTTTTTT. Its protein product is CASSLRSQPTGELFF.

This clonotype was detected ten times or more. The genes are TRBV7-2 and TRBJ2-3; D is possibly TRBD1 (6 bases). Germline CDR1 and CDR2: SGHTA and FQGNSA. The CDR3 runs to 16 residues. The V end was cut by 5 bases, the J end by 2 bases, with 17 bases between. The CDR3 DNA reads as TGTGCCAGCAGCCTAGAAACAGGGTACTACACAGATACGCAGTATTTT. It specifies CASSLETGYYTDTQYF. The full variable domain, with the rest looked up from reference TRBV7-2 and TRBJ2-3, is GAGVSQSPSNKVTEKGKDVELRCDPISGHTALYWYRQSLGQGLEFLIYFQGNSAPDKSGLPSDRFSAERTGGSVSTLTIQRTQQEDSAVYLCASSLETGYYTDTQYFGPGTRLTVL.

The V gene is TRBV24-1, the J gene TRBJ2-5; no reliable D call. The CDR3 extends over 12 amino acids. The germline gives CDR1 KGHDR, CDR2 SFDVKD. The V end was cut by 5 bases, the J end by 7 bases, with 10 bases between. CDR3 in amino acids: CATSAPLGTQYF. In DNA form, the CDR3 reads TGTGCCACCAGTGCCCCCCTCGGGACCCAGTACTTC.

The V gene is TRBV29-1, the J gene TRBJ2-5; the match to TRBD1 covers 7 bases. The CDR3 contains 12 residues. Germline CDR1 is SQVTM and CDR2 is ANQGSEA. V shed 7 bases, J shed 7 bases, and the junction held 9 bases outside the gene matches. This CDR3 reads CSGGRQGRTQYF. CDR3 DNA sequence: TGCAGCGGAGGAAGACAGGGACGGACCCAGTACTTC.

This clonotype has at least ten counts. The chain recombines TRBV29-1 with TRBJ2-2; perhaps TRBD1 as D (6 bases). This CDR3 spans 13 amino acids. V was pared by 2 bases and J by 3 bases, with 7 bases between. Looked up from germline, CDR1 is SQVTM and CDR2 is ANQGSEA. CDR3 sequence reads: CSVEKGDTGELFF. CDR3 bases: TGCAGCGTTGAAAAGGGGGACACCGGGGAGCTGTTTTTT.

This clonotype was counted a few times. CDR3 region: CASSYSPELGEKLFF. CDR3 DNA sequence: TGTGCCAGCAGTTACTCGCCGGAGTTGGGAGAAAAACTGTTTTTT. V is TRBV6-5 and J is TRBJ1-4; D not resolved. V dropped 0 bases and J dropped 8 bases, with 13 bases sitting between them. The CDR3 covers 15 residues. Germline lookup yields CDR1 MNHEY and CDR2 SVGAGI.

The CDR3 loop reads CASSPEAGRQYF. The CDR3 DNA reads as TGTGCCAGCTCACCAGAGGCTGGACGTCAGTACTTC. The chain uses TRBV18 and TRBJ2-4, with D unresolved. V was trimmed by 2 bases and J by 12 bases, leaving 11 bases between them. The CDR3 has 12 residues. Per germline, CDR1 KGHSH and CDR2 LQKENI.

There are a few counts of this clonotype. The rearrangement uses TRBV6-2 or TRBV6-3 and TRBJ2-7, with a possible D match to TRBD2 (5 bases). The V gene's germline CDR1 is MNHEY and CDR2 SVGEGT. The CDR3 has 13 amino acids. Trimming removed 10 bases at V and 7 bases at J, with 20 bases between. The CDR3 spells CAISPGLRGEQYF. As DNA, the CDR3 is TGTGCCATTTCGCCGGGGTTGAGAGGAGAGCAGTACTTC.

The rearrangement links TRBV28 to TRBJ2-1; maybe TRBD2 (5 bases). The CDR3 sequence is 11 residues long. Between the trimmed V and J ends, which lost 10 bases and 4 bases, there was a span of 8 bases. Per the germline V gene, CDR1 is MDHEN and CDR2 is SYDVKM. The CDR3 DNA is TGTGCCACTACTAGATACAATGAGCAGTTCTTC. Residues: CATTRYNEQFF.

This clonotype has more than one count but fewer than ten. V usage is TRBV7-8 and J usage is TRBJ2-5; D tentatively reads TRBD1 or TRBD2 (5 bases each). Germline V gives CDR1 SGHVS, CDR2 FQNEAQ. The CDR3 length is 14 residues. With 5 bases removed from V and 5 bases from J, the gap between germline ends came to 15 bases. This chain's CDR3 is CASSHPRGGETQYF. CDR3 sequence (DNA): TGTGCCAGCAGCCACCCGAGGGGCGGGGAGACCCAGTACTTC.

J is TRBJ1-2 and V is TRBV12-3 or TRBV12-4; TRBD1 aligns across 10 bases. The CDR3 has 15 residues. With V trimmed by 6 bases and J by 8 bases, 12 bases remained unmatched. The CDR3 here is CASRVTGGASRGYTF. CDR3 coding DNA: TGTGCCAGCAGGGTGACAGGGGGCGCTTCGAGGGGCTACACCTTC.

This clonotype was detected only a few times. The chain uses TRBV7-8 and TRBJ1-1, with TRBD1 as a possible D gene (6 bases). The CDR3 extends over 16 amino acids. The germline V and J ends were trimmed by 2 bases and 0 bases, with 13 bases remaining between them. The germline gives CDR1 SGHVS, CDR2 FQNEAQ. The CDR3 DNA follows: TGTGCCAGCAGCTTATTAACAGGGCAAATGAACACTGAAGCTTTCTTT. Its translation is CASSLLTGQMNTEAFF.

This clonotype has only a few counts. V usage is TRBV6-2 or TRBV6-3 and J usage is TRBJ2-3, with 8 bases matching TRBD2. Germline V CDR1 and CDR2: MNHEY, SVGEGT. V was clipped by 7 bases and J by 0 bases; unmatched bases: 9. This CDR3 comprises 16 residues. DNA for the CDR3: TGTGCCAGCACGCCGGGACTAGGGATTAGCACAGATACGCAGTATTTT. It translates to CASTPGLGISTDTQYF.

This clonotype was seen only a few times. The CDR3 region has the DNA TGTGCCAGTGGACTAGCTTTTTCGCCGACCGGTGATGAGCAGTTCTTC. This encodes CASGLAFSPTGDEQFF. The chain employs TRBV7-9 and TRBJ2-1, with 8 nucleotides matching TRBD2. Trimming took 9 bases from V and 8 from J; bases not matched to a gene: 18. CDR3 length equals 16 residues. Germline CDR1 is SEHNR and CDR2 is FQNEAQ (reference sequence).

The chain is built from TRBV12-3 or TRBV12-4 and TRBJ2-7, with unresolved D. V lost 6 bases, J lost 0 bases, and 9 bases lay in between. The CDR3 has 13 amino acids. In nucleotides, the CDR3 is TGTGCCAGCAGATCATCGGTCTCCTACGAGCAGTACTTC. The encoded protein is CASRSSVSYEQYF.

The chain joins TRBV4-3 to TRBJ2-3; maybe TRBD1 (6 bases). Germline values: CDR1 LGHNA, CDR2 YSLEER. The CDR3 loop spans 14 amino acids. V was trimmed by 1 base and J by 7 bases, leaving 12 bases between them. The CDR3 region is CASSQVGAVHTQYF. CDR3 sequence (DNA): TGCGCCAGCAGCCAAGTGGGGGCTGTGCATACGCAGTATTTT.

This clonotype was seen ten or more times. CDR3 sequence: CASSQTGEETQYF. CDR3 DNA: TGTGCCAGCAGCCAAACCGGGGAAGAGACCCAGTACTTC. The chain has TRBV7-2 and TRBJ2-5, with D perhaps matching TRBD2 (5 bases). V lost 5 bases, J lost 3 bases, and 10 bases lay in between. In germline, CDR1 is SGHTA, CDR2 FQGNSA. This CDR3 region has 13 residues.

J is TRBJ2-5 and V is TRBV12-3 or TRBV12-4, with D perhaps given as TRBD1 or TRBD2 (6 bases each). This CDR3 contains 14 residues. The germline V and J ends were trimmed by 3 bases and 3 bases, with 11 bases remaining between them. Here the CDR3 reads CASSFGRGEETQYF. CDR3 sequence (DNA): TGTGCCAGCAGTTTTGGTAGGGGGGAAGAGACCCAGTACTTC.

This clonotype occurred a few times. The chain joins TRBV12-3 or TRBV12-4 to TRBJ1-5, with a weak D call TRBD1 (6 bases). V was cut by 1 base and J by 5 bases, with 12 bases left in between. This CDR3 has 15 amino acids. CDR3 protein: CASSLVDRPYQPQHF. The CDR3 DNA reads as TGTGCCAGCAGTTTAGTTGACAGGCCATATCAGCCCCAGCATTTT.

This chain links TRBV3-1 with TRBJ1-4, with TRBD1 as a possible D gene (5 bases). Trimming removed 5 bases at V and 1 base at J, with 11 bases between. Germline CDR1 reads LGHDT; CDR2 reads YNNKEL (reference sequence). CDR3 length: 15 residues. CDR3 in amino acids: CASSYSGGTNEKLFF. CDR3 bases: TGTGCCAGCAGCTACTCCGGGGGAACTAATGAAAAACTGTTTTTT.

In this sample, this clonotype turned up a few times. The V call is TRBV10-3, the J call TRBJ1-1; the D gene is possibly TRBD1 (5 bases). Germline V gene lookup returns CDR1 ENHRY and CDR2 SYGVKD. The CDR3 is made up of 13 amino acids. Trimming shortened V by 5 bases and J by 4 bases, and 11 bases separated the two germline ends. For the CDR3, the DNA is TGTGCCATCAGTAGACAGCGGGGCACTGAAGCTTTCTTT. Its protein product is CAISRQRGTEAFF.